The 7 T cell receptor beta chains reported below all come from one sample, sequenced in a study of tumor and adjacent non-tumor tissue in lung cancer (dated by TCRdb to 2016 to 2018). Bulk unsorted tissue served as the source for RNA extraction, and RNA quality was assessed using a NanoDrop ND-1000 and an Agilent 2100. The normal lung samples consisted of distant non-tumor tissue collected more than 3 cm from the tumor edge. The library was produced with multiplex PCR. The sequencer listed for this sample is Illumina HiSeq 2500. TCRbeta libraries were constructed through three rounds of nested PCR with primers (Table S4) according to protocols adapted from ARM-PCR. TCRdb took the public reads, trimmed them with fastp at Q25, ran MiXCR for clone calling and kept in-frame beta chains. Rows are unified per CDR3 protein, each entry keeping the most common DNA and genes. The sample yields 40,000 to 55,000 distinct CDR3 sequences; 74% were counted once. The ten largest clonotypes hold around a quarter of the sample.

Sequencing was performed on distant non-tumor lung tissue. These receptor sequences come from a woman aged 55 to 70 with non-small cell lung cancer.

This sequence joins TRBV6-2 or TRBV6-3 and TRBJ2-3; D may match TRBD1 or TRBD2 (6 bases each). Germline CDR1 reads MNHEY; CDR2 reads SVGEGT. Between the trimmed V and J ends, which lost 11 bases and 9 bases, there was a span of 21 bases. The CDR3 loop spans 13 amino acids. CDR3 nucleotide sequence: TGTGCCGGAAGTATAAGGGGGGAATTAACGCAGTATTTT. It specifies CAGSIRGELTQYF.

This clonotype turned up a few times. A read error may produce the germline difference seen at one junction end. V gene TRBV11-2 combines with J gene TRBJ2-5; 10 bases are a match to TRBD1. The germline V gene encodes CDR1 SGHAT and CDR2 FQNNGV. The CDR3 runs 15 residues. Here the CDR3 DNA reads TGTGCCAGTAGCTCGACAGGGACAGGGGACGGGACTCAGTACTTC. Its translation: CASSSTGTGDGTQYF.

Comment on this clonotype: One junction end disagrees with the germline gene, perhaps due to a read error. The chain links TRBV4-3 to TRBJ2-7; D not certain. This CDR3 region has 13 residues. Germline V gene lookup returns CDR1 LGHNA and CDR2 YSLEER. CDR3 DNA sequence: TGCGCCAGTAGCCAAGATTCAGGCTGGAAGCAGTACTTC. This gives the protein CASSQDSGWKQYF.

Note on this clonotype: The conserved phenylalanine or tryptophan normally closing the CDR3 is absent here, so this likely arose from a read error. The CDR3 is CASGLVSGFEAFL. As DNA, the CDR3 is TGTGCTAGTGGTTTGGTCTCAGGGTTTGAAGCTTTCCTT. The chain is built from TRBV12-5 and TRBJ1-1; tentative D call: TRBD1 (5 bases). V lost 0 bases, J lost 7 bases, and 9 bases lay in between. Germline values: CDR1 LGHNT, CDR2 FRNRAP. CDR3 size: 13 residues.

Comments on this clonotype: The conserved phenylalanine or tryptophan normally closing the CDR3 is absent here, so this likely arose from a read error. The chain combines TRBV6-2 or TRBV6-3 with TRBJ2-5; D not resolved. This CDR3 is 14 amino acids long. In germline, CDR1 is MNHEY, CDR2 SVGEGT. The CDR3: CGSSSIDPPGTQYS. The CDR3 DNA reads TGTGGCAGCAGTTCCATCGACCCACCCGGGACCCAGTACTCC.

The gene calls are TRBV5-4 and TRBJ1-5, with D unclear. The germline CDR1 and CDR2 sequences are SGHNT and YYREEE (reference sequence). The CDR3 is 17 residues long. V lost 6 bases and J lost 5, with 24 bases in between. The CDR3 DNA reads TGTGCCAGCACCTTCCCTCGCTTCTCGGGTTTTCATCAGCCCCAGCATTTT. Translation gives CASTFPRFSGFHQPQHF. Looking up the rest from reference TRBV5-4 and TRBJ1-5 gives the full variable domain: ETGVTQSPTHLIKTRGQQVTLRCSSQSGHNTVSWYQQALGQGPQFIFQYYREEENGRGNFPPRFSGLQFPNYSSELNVNALELDDSALYLCASTFPRFSGFHQPQHFGDGTRLSIL.

Notes on this clonotype: Possible read error: a much larger clone is one base away. The chain couples TRBV7-9 to TRBJ2-2; D unresolved. This CDR3 comprises 15 residues. CDR1 is SEHNR, CDR2 FQNEAQ, per germline (reference sequence). The chain's CDR3 is CASSLGQANTRELFF. CDR3 DNA sequence: TGTGCCAGCAGCTTAGGGCAGGCGAACACCAGGGAGCTGTTTTTT.